This TCR beta chain is drawn from a study of CD8 T cell repertoires and HIV-1 epitope variants. Study findings and constraints: Nine TCR beta clonotypes were antigen-specific, more than 5 apparently recognizing autologous or escape variants.

Points on this clone: Its specificity is unknown.

Only in-frame clones appear in the TCRdb table, and some are missing; sequencing was by immunoSEQ multiplex PCR. The table records about 2,400 clones, roughly two thirds of them present only once. The V gene lost 1 base and the J gene lost 4 bases, with 7 bases spanning the gap. Germline V gene data show CDR1 as MGHRA and CDR2 as YSYEKL. The length of the CDR3 is 14 residues. The specimen was cultured CD8+ T cells derived from PBMCs. This TCR derives from a male donor with HIV. J is TRBJ1-4 and V is TRBV4-1; no definite D call. Written as DNA, the CDR3 is TGCGCCAGCAGCCAAGGTTTCAGTAATGAAAAACTGTTTTTT. Amino acid sequence: CASSQGFSNEKLFF.